Each of the 13 T cell receptor beta chains below was sequenced from the same sample in a study of shared clonotypes between healthy human individuals. Profiling relied on immunoSEQ multiplex PCR, and the TCRdb table lists in-frame clones only, not all of them. Here the sample spans 1,500,000 or so clones, around 98.5% being singletons. Sequenced input: naive CD4+ T cells sorted from blood. As for subset: CD45RA+ positively selected. These receptors originate from a man under 40 in good health.

V gene TRBV7-2 combines with J gene TRBJ2-1, with TRBD2 matching over 12 bases. CDR3 size: 15 residues. CDR1 is SGHTA and CDR2 is FQGNSA in the germline V gene. V lost 6 bases and J lost 7; bases outside the gene matches: 7. The CDR3 sequence: CASRSRLAGVNEQFF. As DNA, the CDR3 is TGTGCCAGCAGATCCCGACTAGCGGGAGTTAATGAGCAGTTCTTC.

The V call is TRBV7-9, the J call TRBJ1-4, with 7 bases lining up with TRBD1. Germline V gene sequence: CDR1 SEHNR, CDR2 FQNEAQ (reference sequence). V shed 1 base, J shed 0 bases, and the junction held 8 bases outside the gene matches. The CDR3 covers 18 residues. This CDR3 is CASSLGDSALTTNEKLFF. The DNA for the CDR3 is TGTGCCAGCAGCTTAGGGGACAGCGCCCTAACAACTAATGAAAAACTGTTTTTT.

The chain links TRBV10-3 to TRBJ2-3; 11 nucleotides align to TRBD2. The CDR3 spans 16 residues. The V segment lost 10 bases and the J segment 2 bases; nucleotides outside the gene matches: 11. CDR1 is ENHRY, CDR2 SYGVKD, per germline. The CDR3 bases are TGTGCCACCGCGGTTATAGCGGGAGGGCCCACAGATACGCAGTATTTT. Translating gives CATAVIAGGPTDTQYF.

This rearrangement joins TRBV29-1 to TRBJ2-3; 7 positions agree with TRBD2. Germline V CDR1 and CDR2: SQVTM, ANQGSEA. The CDR3 sequence is 15 residues long. After removal of 0 bases from V and 2 bases from J, the junction contained 5 bases not matched to a gene. The CDR3 DNA reads TGCAGCGTTGAAGAGGGGGGGACTTTCACAGATACGCAGTATTTT. It codes for CSVEEGGTFTDTQYF.

The V gene is TRBV28, the J gene TRBJ2-6; the D is unclear. V lost 6 bases and J lost 2, with 14 bases in between. CDR3 length: 16 residues. Germline CDR1 and CDR2: MDHEN and SYDVKM. CDR3 sequence (DNA): TGTGCCAGCAGACCCTCGACCCAAACTGGGGCCAACGTCCTGACTTTC. This gives the protein CASRPSTQTGANVLTF. The complete variable domain, with remaining parts taken from reference TRBV28 and TRBJ2-6, reads DVKVTQSSRYLVKRTGEKVFLECVQDMDHENMFWYRQDPGLGLRLIYFSYDVKMKEKGDIPEGYSVSREKKERFSLILESASTNQTSMYLCASRPSTQTGANVLTFGAGSRLTVL.

This clone was detected only a few times. The gene calls are TRBV7-9 and TRBJ2-7, with D perhaps TRBD1 (6 bases). This CDR3 is 13 amino acids long. CDR1 is SEHNR, CDR2 FQNEAQ, per germline (reference sequence). With 5 bases removed from V and 4 bases from J, the gap between germline ends came to 12 bases. The CDR3 DNA reads TGTGCCAGCAGCCGGACAGAGCTTTACGAGCAGTACTTC. Translation gives CASSRTELYEQYF.

V is TRBV7-8 and J is TRBJ2-7; TRBD1 aligns across 10 bases. The CDR3 runs 17 residues. The germline CDR1 and CDR2 sequences are SGHVS and FQNEAQ. After removal of 0 bases from V and 0 bases from J, the junction contained 5 bases not matched to a gene. CDR3 coding DNA: TGTGCCAGCAGCTTAGCGTTGGGACAGGGGAGCTCCTACGAGCAGTACTTC. It encodes CASSLALGQGSSYEQYF.

This chain connects TRBV28 to TRBJ2-1; 9 nucleotides agree with TRBD2. With V trimmed by 4 bases and J by 0 bases, 7 bases remained unmatched. This CDR3 is 17 amino acids long. CDR1 MDHEN and CDR2 SYDVKM come from the germline V gene. The CDR3 loop reads CASSSTRTSDSYNEQFF. In DNA, the CDR3 is TGTGCCAGCAGTTCTACCCGGACTAGCGACTCCTACAATGAGCAGTTCTTC.

The chain joins TRBV4-2 to TRBJ2-7; a weak D match, TRBD2 (6 bases). This CDR3 contains 16 residues. Trimming pared 0 bases from V and 5 bases from J, leaving 17 bases between. Germline V gives CDR1 LGHNA, CDR2 YNFKEQ. This CDR3 reads CASSQEPGGPSHEQYF. The CDR3 DNA follows: TGTGCCAGCAGCCAAGAACCTGGAGGGCCTAGCCACGAGCAGTACTTC.

This chain connects TRBV7-2 to TRBJ1-2, with D possibly matching TRBD1 (5 bases). The length of the CDR3 is 13 residues. Germline V gives CDR1 SGHTA, CDR2 FQGNSA. The V end lost 5 bases, the J end lost 7 bases, and 14 bases lay between the germline ends. CDR3 residues: CASSIRGSRGYTF. The CDR3 DNA follows: TGTGCCAGCAGCATTAGGGGAAGTCGTGGCTACACCTTC.

This clone was recorded only once. The J gene is TRBJ2-2, the V gene TRBV19, with 16 bases matching TRBD2. The CDR3 has 16 amino acids. V gave up 5 bases and J gave up 6 bases; unmatched junction bases: 3. Germline V gene data show CDR1 as LNHDA and CDR2 as SQIVND (reference sequence). CDR3 DNA: TGTGCCAGTAGTCCGGGACTAGCGGGAGGGTCCGGGGAGCTGTTTTTT. Its translation is CASSPGLAGGSGELFF.

The chain joins TRBV28 to TRBJ2-7, with TRBD2 matching over 9 bases. Trimming at V came to 6 bases and at J to 3 bases, leaving 9 bases not matched to a gene. CDR1 MDHEN and CDR2 SYDVKM come from the germline V gene. The CDR3 totals 15 residues. CDR3 bases: TGTGCCAGCAGAAATGGACTAGCGCCTTACTACGAGCAGTACTTC. It is translated as CASRNGLAPYYEQYF.

This chain connects TRBV6-5 to TRBJ1-1, with a tentative D call TRBD1 (6 bases). CDR1 and CDR2 from the germline V gene are MNHEY and SVGAGI. Deletions cut 5 bases from V and 8 bases from J, with 18 bases between. CDR3 length: 14 amino acids. The CDR3 loop reads CASSISPSGTEAFF. The CDR3 nucleotides are TGTGCCAGCAGTATTTCCCCCTCCGGGACAGAAGCTTTCTTT.